These 10 T cell receptor beta chains share one sample of origin, sequenced in a study of T cell repertoires in cytomegalovirus infection. TCRdb reanalysed the reads using MiXCR and keeps one entry per CDR3 protein. The sample comprises about 310,000 distinct CDR3 sequences, 20% to 30% of which are singletons, and 13% rests with the top ten. The antigens of these receptors remain unknown. Source: cultured PBMCs, taken from culture after CMV antigen stimulation. Receptor source: a human donor in good health (CMV status not recorded). Some clones in this sample may be carry-over from other donors' samples.

The V call is TRBV15, the J call TRBJ1-5; D remains ambiguous. Trimming removed 4 bases from V and 6 bases from J, with 13 bases in between. This CDR3 has 14 amino acids. From germline, CDR1 is LNHNV and CDR2 YYDKDF (reference sequence). The CDR3 here is CATSTSGEFQPQHF. The CDR3, as DNA: TGTGCCACCAGCACCTCCGGTGAATTTCAGCCCCAGCATTTT.

This clonotype turned up a few times. The rearrangement links TRBV4-1 to TRBJ2-1; 8 nucleotides agree with TRBD2. This CDR3 is 16 amino acids long. V shed 1 base, J shed 9 bases, and the junction held 11 bases outside the gene matches. Germline V CDR1 and CDR2: MGHRA, YSYEKL. DNA for the CDR3: TGCGCCAGCAGCCAAGTTACCGGGACTAGTATTGGTGAGCAGTTCTTC. Its protein product is CASSQVTGTSIGEQFF.

This clonotype was detected only a few times. This chain joins TRBV7-2 and TRBJ2-5; D possibly corresponds to TRBD1 (6 bases). CDR3 length equals 15 residues. Germline values: CDR1 SGHTA, CDR2 FQGNSA. V lost 0 bases and J 3 bases, leaving 11 bases between the germline ends. CDR3 amino acids: CASSLAGYREETQYF. CDR3 DNA: TGTGCCAGCAGCTTAGCTGGGTACAGGGAAGAGACCCAGTACTTC.

This clonotype was detected only a few times. Sequence at one end of the junction differs from germline and may be a read error. In DNA, the CDR3 is TGTGCCAGCAGCTTAGAGGGACAATTCTACGATGAGCAGTTCTTC. Encoded protein: CASSLEGQFYDEQFF. The V gene is TRBV11-2, the J gene TRBJ2-1; the D gene is possibly TRBD1 (6 bases). CDR3 length: 15 amino acids. Germline assignment: CDR1 SGHAT and CDR2 FQNNGV.

This clonotype was found a few times. The CDR3 coding sequence is TGTGCCAGCAGCCAAGGAGCGGGGACAGGGGTCTTTTATCAGCCCCAGCATTTT. It translates to CASSQGAGTGVFYQPQHF. This chain connects TRBV14 to TRBJ1-5; 10 nucleotides align to TRBD1. This CDR3 is built from 18 residues. CDR1 is SGHDN and CDR2 is FVKESK in the germline V gene. V lost 1 base, J lost 5 bases, and 11 bases stayed unmatched.

In its sample, this clonotype was seen a few times. The chain uses TRBV19 and TRBJ1-1; 7 bases line up with TRBD1. The CDR3 is made up of 12 amino acids. Trimming cost V 7 bases and J 5 bases; bases outside gene matches: 4. Per the germline V gene, CDR1 is LNHDA and CDR2 is SQIVND (reference sequence). The CDR3 DNA is TGTGCCAGTACCCGACAGGGTACTGAAGCTTTCTTT. This translates into CASTRQGTEAFF.

The chain uses TRBV4-1 and TRBJ1-1; D call uncertain. V dropped 0 bases and J dropped 1 base, with 6 bases sitting between them. The CDR3 consists of 14 residues. Germline V gene lookup returns CDR1 MGHRA and CDR2 YSYEKL. DNA of the CDR3: TGCGCCAGCAGCCAAGAGGAGAGGAACACTGAAGCTTTCTTT. This sequence encodes CASSQEERNTEAFF.

This clonotype has a handful of counts. CDR3 nucleotide sequence: TGTGCCAGCAGCTCCCTCCGGCCGGGACAGGGGAGGACCTACAATGAGCAGTTCTTC. It encodes CASSSLRPGQGRTYNEQFF. This chain links TRBV11-2 with TRBJ2-1, with 10 bases matching TRBD1. CDR1 SGHAT and CDR2 FQNNGV come from the germline V gene. V was pared by 4 bases and J by 2 bases, with 14 bases of the junction left unmatched. There are 19 residues in the CDR3.

This clonotype showed up many times. This sequence joins TRBV7-9 and TRBJ2-7, with no clear D. V lost 1 base and J lost 5, with 15 bases in between. Germline V CDR1 and CDR2: SEHNR, FQNEAQ (reference sequence). This CDR3 region has 15 residues. CDR3 sequence (DNA): TGTGCCAGCAGCTTAGAGTTGGAGTGGGTGAACGAGCAGTACTTC. Residues: CASSLELEWVNEQYF.

This clonotype has only a few counts. The DNA for the CDR3 is TGTGCCAGCAGTCGGAATTTGTTCCCCTCCGCCACTGAAGCTTTCTTT. This translates into CASSRNLFPSATEAFF. The chain combines TRBV6-5 with TRBJ1-1; no reliable D call. The CDR3 has 16 residues. The germline V gene encodes CDR1 MNHEY and CDR2 SVGAGI. Trimming cost V 5 bases and J 4 bases, with 20 bases left between them.